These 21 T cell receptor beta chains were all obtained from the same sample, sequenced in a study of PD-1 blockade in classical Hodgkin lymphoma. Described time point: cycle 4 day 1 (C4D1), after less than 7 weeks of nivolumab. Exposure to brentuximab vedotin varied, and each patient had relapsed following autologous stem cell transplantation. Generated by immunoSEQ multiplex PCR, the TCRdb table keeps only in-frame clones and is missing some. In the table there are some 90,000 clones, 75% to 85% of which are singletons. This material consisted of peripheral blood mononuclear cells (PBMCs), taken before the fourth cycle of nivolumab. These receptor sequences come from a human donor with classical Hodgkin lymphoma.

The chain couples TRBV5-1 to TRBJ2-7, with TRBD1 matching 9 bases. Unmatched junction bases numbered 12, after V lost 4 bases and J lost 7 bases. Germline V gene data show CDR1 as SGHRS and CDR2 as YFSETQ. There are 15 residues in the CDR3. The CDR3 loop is CASSQQGAPVKEQYF. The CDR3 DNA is TGCGCCAGCAGCCAACAGGGGGCGCCGGTTAAGGAGCAGTACTTC.

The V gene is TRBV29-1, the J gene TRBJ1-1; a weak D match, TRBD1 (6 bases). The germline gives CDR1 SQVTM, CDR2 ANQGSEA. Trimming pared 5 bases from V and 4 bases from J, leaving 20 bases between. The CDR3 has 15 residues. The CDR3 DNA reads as TGCAGCGTTTCCCCGTCCGGGGGGGCCGGCACTGAAGCTTTCTTT. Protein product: CSVSPSGGAGTEAFF.

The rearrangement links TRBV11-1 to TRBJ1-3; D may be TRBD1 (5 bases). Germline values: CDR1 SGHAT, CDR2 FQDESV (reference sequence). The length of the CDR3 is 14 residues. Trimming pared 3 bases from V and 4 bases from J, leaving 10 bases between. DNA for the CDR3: TGTGCCAGCAGCTTCGGGGGTCCCGGAAACACCATATATTTT. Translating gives CASSFGGPGNTIYF.

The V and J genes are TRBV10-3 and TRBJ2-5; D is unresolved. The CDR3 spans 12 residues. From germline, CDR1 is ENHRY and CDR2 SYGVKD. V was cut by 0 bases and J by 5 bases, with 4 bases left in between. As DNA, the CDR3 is TGTGCCATCAGTGAGTCTGATGAGACCCAGTACTTC. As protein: CAISESDETQYF.

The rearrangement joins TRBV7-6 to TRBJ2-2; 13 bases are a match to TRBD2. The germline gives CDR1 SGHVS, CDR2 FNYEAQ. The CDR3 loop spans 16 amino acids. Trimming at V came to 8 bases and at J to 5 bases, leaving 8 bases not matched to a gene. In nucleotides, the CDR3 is TGTGCCAGCTCGGGACTAGCGGGATTGAGAACCGGGGAGCTGTTTTTT. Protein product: CASSGLAGLRTGELFF.

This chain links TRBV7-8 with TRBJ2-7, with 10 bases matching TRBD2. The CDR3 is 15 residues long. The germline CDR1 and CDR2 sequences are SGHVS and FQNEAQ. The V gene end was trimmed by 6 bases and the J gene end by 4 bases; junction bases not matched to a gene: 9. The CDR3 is CASRLAGAGQYEQYF. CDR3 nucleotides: TGTGCCAGCAGGCTAGCGGGAGCAGGTCAGTACGAGCAGTACTTC.

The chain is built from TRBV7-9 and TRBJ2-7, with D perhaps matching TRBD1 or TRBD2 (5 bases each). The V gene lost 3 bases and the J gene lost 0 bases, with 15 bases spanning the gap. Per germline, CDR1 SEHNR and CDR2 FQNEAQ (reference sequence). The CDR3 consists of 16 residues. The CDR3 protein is CASSLGEGSRSYEQYF. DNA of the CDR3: TGTGCCAGCAGCTTGGGGGAAGGGTCCCGCTCCTACGAGCAGTACTTC.

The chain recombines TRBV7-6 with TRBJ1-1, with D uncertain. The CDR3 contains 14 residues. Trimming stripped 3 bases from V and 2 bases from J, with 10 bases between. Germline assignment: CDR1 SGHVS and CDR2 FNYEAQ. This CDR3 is CASSLDRANTEAFF. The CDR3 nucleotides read TGTGCCAGCAGCTTGGATAGGGCTAACACTGAAGCTTTCTTT.

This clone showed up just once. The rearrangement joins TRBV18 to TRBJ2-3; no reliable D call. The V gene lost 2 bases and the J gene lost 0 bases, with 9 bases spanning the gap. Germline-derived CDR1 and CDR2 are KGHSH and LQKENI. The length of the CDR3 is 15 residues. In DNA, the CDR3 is TGTGCCAGCTCACCAGTTGGCGGAAGCACAGATACGCAGTATTTT. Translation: CASSPVGGSTDTQYF.

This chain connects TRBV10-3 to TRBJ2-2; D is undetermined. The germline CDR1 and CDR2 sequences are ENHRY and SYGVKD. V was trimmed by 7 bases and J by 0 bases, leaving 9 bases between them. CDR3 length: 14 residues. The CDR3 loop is CAITYGPNTGELFF. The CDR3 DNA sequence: TGTGCCATCACCTACGGACCGAACACCGGGGAGCTGTTTTTT.

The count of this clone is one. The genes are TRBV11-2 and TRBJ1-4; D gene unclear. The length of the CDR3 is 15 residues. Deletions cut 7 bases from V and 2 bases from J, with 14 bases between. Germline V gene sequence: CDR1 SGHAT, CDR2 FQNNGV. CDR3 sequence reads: CASKKWGGTNEKLFF. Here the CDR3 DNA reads TGTGCCAGCAAAAAGTGGGGTGGCACTAATGAAAAACTGTTTTTT.

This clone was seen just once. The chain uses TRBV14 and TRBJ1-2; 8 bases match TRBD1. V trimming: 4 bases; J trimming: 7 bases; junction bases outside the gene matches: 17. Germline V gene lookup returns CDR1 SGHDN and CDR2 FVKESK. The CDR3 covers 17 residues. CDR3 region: CASSRLSASGTGSGYTF. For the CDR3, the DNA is TGTGCCAGCAGCCGCCTCAGCGCATCCGGGACAGGATCTGGCTACACCTTC. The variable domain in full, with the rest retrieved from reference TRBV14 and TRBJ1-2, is EAGVTQFPSHSVIEKGQTVTLRCDPISGHDNLYWYRRVMGKEIKFLLHFVKESKQDESGMPNNRFLAERTGGTYSTLKVQPAELEDSGVYFCASSRLSASGTGSGYTFGSGTRLTVV.

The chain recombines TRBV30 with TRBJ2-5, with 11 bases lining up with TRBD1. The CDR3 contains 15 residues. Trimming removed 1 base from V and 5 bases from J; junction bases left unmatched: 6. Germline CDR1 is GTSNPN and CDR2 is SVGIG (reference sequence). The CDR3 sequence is CAWSEGQGVGETQYF. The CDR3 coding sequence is TGTGCCTGGAGTGAGGGACAGGGGGTCGGGGAGACCCAGTACTTC.

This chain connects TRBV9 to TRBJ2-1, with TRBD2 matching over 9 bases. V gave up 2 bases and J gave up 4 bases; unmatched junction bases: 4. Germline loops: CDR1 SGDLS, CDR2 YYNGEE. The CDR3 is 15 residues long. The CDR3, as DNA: TGTGCCAGCAGCGTCCTAGCGGGAACATACAATGAGCAGTTCTTC. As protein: CASSVLAGTYNEQFF.

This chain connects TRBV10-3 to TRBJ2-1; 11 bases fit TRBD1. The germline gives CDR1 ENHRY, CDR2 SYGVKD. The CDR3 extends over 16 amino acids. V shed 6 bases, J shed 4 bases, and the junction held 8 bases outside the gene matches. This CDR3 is CAISQSDRGRYNEQFF. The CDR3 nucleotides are TGTGCCATCAGCCAATCGGACAGGGGGCGTTACAATGAGCAGTTCTTC.

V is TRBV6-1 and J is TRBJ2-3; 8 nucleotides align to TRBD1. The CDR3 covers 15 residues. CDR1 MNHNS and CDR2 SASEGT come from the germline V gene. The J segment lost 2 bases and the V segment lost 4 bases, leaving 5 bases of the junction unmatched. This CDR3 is CASSGQGTNTDTQYF. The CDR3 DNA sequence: TGTGCCAGCAGTGGACAGGGGACCAACACAGATACGCAGTATTTT.

The CDR3 loop is CASTDLAGGLEQYF. For the CDR3, the DNA is TGTGCCAGCACCGACTTAGCGGGAGGTCTCGAGCAGTACTTC. The V gene is TRBV28, the J gene TRBJ2-7; the match to TRBD2 covers 10 bases. Germline values: CDR1 MDHEN, CDR2 SYDVKM. J was trimmed by 6 bases and V by 7 bases; bases with no gene match: 9. This CDR3 is built from 14 residues.

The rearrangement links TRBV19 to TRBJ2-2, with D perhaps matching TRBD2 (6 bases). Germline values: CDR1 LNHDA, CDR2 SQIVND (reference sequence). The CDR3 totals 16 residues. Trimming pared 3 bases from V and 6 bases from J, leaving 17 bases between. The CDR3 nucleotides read TGTGCCAGTAGTATCGGGGGAGCAGGGCCCCCCGGGGAGCTGTTTTTT. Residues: CASSIGGAGPPGELFF. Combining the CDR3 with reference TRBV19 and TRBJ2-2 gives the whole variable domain DGGITQSPKYLFRKEGQNVTLSCEQNLNHDAMYWYRQDPGQGLRLIYYSQIVNDFQKGDIAEGYSVSREKKESFPLTVTSAQKNPTAFYLCASSIGGAGPPGELFFGEGSRLTVL.

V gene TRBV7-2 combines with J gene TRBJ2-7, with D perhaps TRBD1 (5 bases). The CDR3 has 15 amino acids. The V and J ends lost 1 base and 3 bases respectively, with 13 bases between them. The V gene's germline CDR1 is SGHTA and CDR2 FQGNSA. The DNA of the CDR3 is TGTGCCAGCAGCTTAGAGGCAGGGCCCAGCTACGAGCAGTACTTC. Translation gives CASSLEAGPSYEQYF.

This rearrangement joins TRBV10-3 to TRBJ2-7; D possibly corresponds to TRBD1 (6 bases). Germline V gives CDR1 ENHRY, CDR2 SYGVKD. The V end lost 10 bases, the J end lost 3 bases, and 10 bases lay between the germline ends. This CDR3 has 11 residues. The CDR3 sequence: CATTGNYEQYF. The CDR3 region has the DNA TGTGCCACCACAGGGAACTACGAGCAGTACTTC.

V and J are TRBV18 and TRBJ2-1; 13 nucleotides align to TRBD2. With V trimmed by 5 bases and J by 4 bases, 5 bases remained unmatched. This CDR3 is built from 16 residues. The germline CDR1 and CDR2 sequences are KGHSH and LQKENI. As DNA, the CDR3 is TGTGCCAGCTCATCCCGGACTAGCGGGAGATACAATGAGCAGTTCTTC. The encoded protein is CASSSRTSGRYNEQFF.